The 18 T cell receptor beta chains given below trace back to one sample, sequenced in a study of blood T cells in healthy people across ages. Using a J-beta primer mix together with a sample-barcoded 5' primer, a second PCR was run for roughly 7 to 12 cycles. TCRdb fed the 5' RACE reads into MiXCR, producing one record per CDR3 protein. The sample includes around 1,000,000 distinct CDR3 sequences, almost 25% of them seen just once. The same data also went into a second study, on T cells of mothers and their children.

Sample: blood. The receptor source for this set is a girl between 2 and 10 years old in good health.

The rearrangement joins TRBV6-2 or TRBV6-3 to TRBJ2-1; D not resolved. The CDR3 totals 13 residues. Trimming removed 2 bases at V and 8 bases at J, with 10 bases between. The germline V gene encodes CDR1 MNHEY and CDR2 SVGEGT. CDR3 sequence: CASSYMSWDEQFF. Here the CDR3 DNA reads TGTGCCAGCAGTTACATGTCTTGGGATGAGCAGTTCTTC.

This clonotype came up a few times. The chain carries TRBV12-3 or TRBV12-4 and TRBJ2-3; no reliable D call. The V and J ends lost 7 bases and 6 bases respectively, with 17 bases between them. The CDR3 totals 14 residues. In nucleotides, the CDR3 is TGTGCCAGCATCCACTGGGGTTTAGGGGATACGCAGTATTTT. As protein: CASIHWGLGDTQYF.

As to this clonotype: A read error is possible here, since a much larger clone lies one base away. The chain combines TRBV4-3 with TRBJ1-1; maybe TRBD1 (6 bases). The germline V and J ends were trimmed by 5 bases and 1 base, with 11 bases remaining between them. The CDR3 contains 14 residues. Germline CDR1 is LGHNA and CDR2 is YSLEER. CDR3 bases: TGCGCCAGCAGCTACCAACAGGGGAACACTGAAGCTTTCTTT. Protein sequence: CASSYQQGNTEAFF.

This clonotype was observed a few times. The chain has TRBV7-9 and TRBJ2-5, with TRBD1 matching 10 bases. The DNA end lines up better with TRBJ2-7; the J call may be wrong. The CDR3 totals 13 residues. Germline V gives CDR1 SEHNR, CDR2 FQNEAQ (reference sequence). In DNA, the CDR3 is TGTGCCACCGGGACAGGGGTCCCCTACGAGCAGTACTTC. This codes for CATGTGVPYEQYF.

This chain uses TRBV2 with TRBJ2-4; 7 nucleotides agree with TRBD1. Trimming took 4 bases from V and 6 from J; bases not matched to a gene: 12. The CDR3 runs to 16 residues. In germline, CDR1 is SNHLY, CDR2 FYNNEI. CDR3 region: CASSGLEGQTANIQYF. Here the CDR3 DNA reads TGTGCCAGCAGTGGATTAGAGGGACAGACCGCAAACATTCAGTACTTC.

This chain connects TRBV7-9 to TRBJ2-3, with TRBD1 as a possible D gene (5 bases). The CDR3 has 17 amino acids. Trimming removed 5 bases at V and 3 bases at J, with 21 bases between. Germline CDR1 is SEHNR and CDR2 is FQNEAQ (reference sequence). The CDR3 DNA sequence: TGTGCCAGCAGCCACGGTGGGGCCGTATTGGGGACAGATACGCAGTATTTT. Translating it yields CASSHGGAVLGTDTQYF.

This clonotype was observed a handful of times. V and J are TRBV27 and TRBJ2-5; D remains ambiguous. The DNA matches TRBJ2-7 better at its end, which makes the J call doubtful. The germline CDR1 and CDR2 sequences are MNHEY and SMNVEV (reference sequence). This CDR3 region has 14 residues. CDR3 nucleotides: TGTGCCAGCAGTTTCCTCGGAACTACCTACGAGCAGTACTTC. Protein product: CASSFLGTTYEQYF.

The genes are TRBV7-2 and TRBJ2-7; tentative D call: TRBD1 (6 bases). The CDR3 contains 13 residues. Trimming removed 10 bases at V and 2 bases at J, with 15 bases between. Germline V gene sequence: CDR1 SGHTA, CDR2 FQGNSA. The CDR3 DNA reads as TGTGCCACAACCGGGGACACTACCTACGAGCAGTACTTC. This encodes CATTGDTTYEQYF.

V usage is TRBV18 and J usage is TRBJ2-1, with 10 bases matching TRBD1. The V segment lost 2 bases and the J segment 7 bases; nucleotides outside the gene matches: 11. Germline V CDR1 and CDR2: KGHSH, LQKENI. The CDR3 runs 17 residues. This CDR3 is CASSPTRQGATENEQFF. As DNA, the CDR3 is TGTGCCAGCTCACCAACAAGACAGGGGGCAACGGAAAATGAGCAGTTCTTC. Based on the CDR3 plus reference TRBV18 and TRBJ2-1, the full variable domain is NAGVMQNPRHLVRRRGQEARLRCSPMKGHSHVYWYRQLPEEGLKFMVYLQKENIIDESGMPKERFSAEFPKEGPSILRIQQVVRGDSAAYFCASSPTRQGATENEQFFGPGTRLTVL.

The chain has TRBV4-1 and TRBJ2-5; the D is unclear. The J call may be incorrect, as the DNA end agrees better with TRBJ2-1. Germline V CDR1 and CDR2: MGHRA, YSYEKL. This CDR3 contains 15 residues. CDR3 region: CASSVILRRDFEQFF. DNA of the CDR3: TGCGCCAGCAGCGTTATTCTAAGAAGGGATTTTGAGCAGTTCTTC.

The V call is TRBV5-1, the J call TRBJ2-2, with TRBD2 matching 8 bases. The CDR3 runs to 18 residues. In germline, CDR1 is SGHRS, CDR2 YFSETQ. The V segment lost 3 bases and the J segment 3 bases; nucleotides outside the gene matches: 13. The CDR3: CASSSFAVGGADTGELFF. The CDR3 region has the DNA TGCGCCAGCAGCTCATTCGCCGTCGGGGGGGCCGACACCGGGGAGCTGTTTTTT.

The chain is built from TRBV7-9 and TRBJ2-1; tentative D call: TRBD2 (5 bases). Gene TRBJ2-5 matches the end of the DNA better, so the J call may be wrong. The V gene's germline CDR1 is SEHNR and CDR2 FQNEAQ (reference sequence). The CDR3 consists of 14 residues. The CDR3 nucleotides read TGTGCCAGCAGCCGCCCGCGGGTGGGTGAGACCCAGTACTTC. This codes for CASSRPRVGETQYF.

The rearrangement links TRBV5-1 to TRBJ1-1; 7 bases map to TRBD1. The CDR3 has 12 residues. Per germline, CDR1 SGHRS and CDR2 YFSETQ. With V trimmed by 3 bases and J by 11 bases, 7 bases remained unmatched. For the CDR3, the DNA is TGCGCCAGCAGCTCGGAGGGGGCGATGGCTTTCTTT. Its translation: CASSSEGAMAFF.

This chain joins TRBV20-1 and TRBJ2-1, with 7 positions matching TRBD2. With V trimmed by 0 bases and J by 1 base, 3 bases remained unmatched. In germline, CDR1 is DFQATT, CDR2 SNEGSKA (reference sequence). This CDR3 is built from 15 residues. This chain's CDR3 is CSARDRLASYNEQFF. DNA of the CDR3: TGCAGTGCTAGAGATCGACTAGCATCCTACAATGAGCAGTTCTTC.

The V gene is TRBV7-3, the J gene TRBJ2-1; no definite D call. Trimming shortened V by 5 bases and J by 6 bases, and 11 bases separated the two germline ends. Germline-derived CDR1 and CDR2 are SGHTA and FQGTGA. There are 13 residues in the CDR3. DNA for the CDR3: TGTGCCAGCAGCCCGACGGTTCCCAATGAGCAGTTCTTC. Protein product: CASSPTVPNEQFF.

V and J are TRBV6-1 and TRBJ2-5; D is undetermined. The CDR3 extends over 13 amino acids. Germline CDR1 and CDR2: MNHNS and SASEGT. V lost 3 bases, J lost 4 bases, and 9 bases lay in between. This CDR3 is CASSDRTAETQYF. CDR3 nucleotide sequence: TGTGCCAGCAGTGACAGGACGGCAGAGACCCAGTACTTC.

The J gene is TRBJ1-1, the V gene TRBV27, with D hard to call. This CDR3 spans 15 amino acids. Trimming removed 4 bases from V and 2 bases from J, with 14 bases in between. Germline assignment: CDR1 MNHEY and CDR2 SMNVEV (reference sequence). This CDR3 is CASSSSHTVNTEAFF. For the CDR3, the DNA is TGTGCCAGCAGTTCGAGCCACACAGTTAACACTGAAGCTTTCTTT.

The CDR3 sequence is CASSFTGANEQFF. CDR3 bases: TGTGCCAGCAGTTTTACCGGGGCCAATGAGCAGTTCTTC. This rearrangement joins TRBV12-3 or TRBV12-4 to TRBJ2-1, with D perhaps TRBD1 or TRBD2 (5 bases each). There are 13 residues in the CDR3. V shed 3 bases and J shed 6 bases, with 9 bases lying between them.